This T cell receptor beta chain originates from a study of cytomegalovirus exposure and HLA in healthy donors. The PCR was carried out with 60 Vbeta primers and 13 Jbeta primers. Clones were read by immunoSEQ multiplex PCR, and TCRdb kept only the in-frame ones, dropping some. The data show about 82,000 clones, roughly 80% seen once. CDR3 length: 13 residues. V was clipped by 6 bases and J by 3 bases; unmatched bases: 4. Germline V gene sequence: CDR1 MRHNA, CDR2 SNTAGT. Material: PBMCs. The sequence was obtained from a man aged 45 to 65 in good health and CMV-seronegative. The J gene is TRBJ1-2, the V gene TRBV6-4; 7 bases map to TRBD1. The CDR3 here is CASSPTGDYGYTF. CDR3 coding DNA: TGTGCCAGCAGCCCAACAGGGGACTATGGCTACACCTTC.